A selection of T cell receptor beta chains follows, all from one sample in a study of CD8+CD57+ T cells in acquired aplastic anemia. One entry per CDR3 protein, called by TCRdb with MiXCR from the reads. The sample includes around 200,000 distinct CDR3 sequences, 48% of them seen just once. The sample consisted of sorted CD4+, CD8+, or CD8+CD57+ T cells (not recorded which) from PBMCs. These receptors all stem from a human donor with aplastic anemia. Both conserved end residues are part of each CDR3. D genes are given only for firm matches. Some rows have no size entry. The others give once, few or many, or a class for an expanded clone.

CDR3aa: CASSITRDRGRETQYF; CDR3nt: TGTGCCAGTAGTATAACCCGGGACAGGGGGCGCGAGACCCAGTACTTC; abundance: .; d_gene: TRBD1; v_gene: TRBV19; j_gene: TRBJ2-5
CDR3aa: CASSLGSPRSGSEQFF; CDR3nt: TGTGCCAGCAGCTTAGGCTCCCCAAGGTCCGGGAGTGAGCAGTTCTTC; abundance: .; d_gene: .; v_gene: TRBV11-2; j_gene: TRBJ2-1
CDR3aa: CASSLESGVNEQFF; CDR3nt: TGTGCCAGCAGTTTAGAGTCAGGGGTCAATGAGCAGTTCTTC; abundance: many; d_gene: .; v_gene: TRBV12-3/TRBV12-4; j_gene: TRBJ2-1
CDR3aa: CASSLGLAAYNEQFF; CDR3nt: TGTGCCAGCAGCTTAGGACTAGCGGCGTACAATGAGCAGTTCTTC; abundance: .; d_gene: TRBD2; v_gene: TRBV11-2; j_gene: TRBJ2-1
CDR3aa: CASSQEFTDTQYF; CDR3nt: TGCGCCAGCAGCCAAGAATTCACAGATACGCAGTATTTT; abundance: many; d_gene: .; v_gene: TRBV4-3; j_gene: TRBJ2-3
CDR3aa: CASQGRQGDEKLFF; CDR3nt: TGTGCCAGTCAGGGGAGACAGGGGGATGAAAAACTGTTTTTT; abundance: many; d_gene: TRBD1; v_gene: TRBV19; j_gene: TRBJ1-4
CDR3aa: CASSDSGTFYGYTF; CDR3nt: TGTGCCAGCAGTGATTCGGGGACCTTCTATGGCTACACCTTC; abundance: .; d_gene: .; v_gene: TRBV2; j_gene: TRBJ1-2
CDR3aa: CASSHGFARPLGSPLHF; CDR3nt: TGTGCCAGCAGCCACGGTTTTGCTCGCCCCCTGGGATCACCCCTCCACTTT; abundance: .; d_gene: .; v_gene: TRBV11-2; j_gene: TRBJ1-6
CDR3aa: CASRTNQPQHF; CDR3nt: TGTGCCAGCAGGACAAATCAGCCCCAGCATTTT; abundance: .; d_gene: .; v_gene: TRBV2; j_gene: TRBJ1-5
CDR3aa: CASSQSRGSPLHF; CDR3nt: TGTGCCAGCAGCCAGAGCCGGGGGTCACCCCTCCACTTT; abundance: many; d_gene: .; v_gene: TRBV3-1; j_gene: TRBJ1-6
CDR3aa: CASSLGQDEAFF; CDR3nt: TGTGCCAGCAGCCTGGGACAAGATGAAGCTTTCTTT; abundance: .; d_gene: .; v_gene: TRBV4-2; j_gene: TRBJ1-1
CDR3aa: CSANGLWREDTDTQFF; CDR3nt: TGCAGTGCGAATGGCCTATGGCGGGAAGACACAGATACGCAGTTCTTC; abundance: .; d_gene: .; v_gene: TRBV20-1; j_gene: TRBJ2-1
CDR3aa: CSARSGTLSQSEGYTF; CDR3nt: TGCAGTGCTCGATCCGGGACGCTCTCCCAATCTGAAGGCTACACCTTC; abundance: many; d_gene: .; v_gene: TRBV20-1; j_gene: TRBJ1-2
CDR3aa: CAWKTGQGALEQYF; CDR3nt: TGTGCCTGGAAAACGGGACAGGGGGCGCTTGAGCAGTACTTC; abundance: .; d_gene: TRBD1; v_gene: TRBV30; j_gene: TRBJ2-7
CDR3aa: CAMWGESNTEAFF; CDR3nt: TGTGCCATGTGGGGGGAGTCGAACACTGAAGCTTTCTTT; abundance: .; d_gene: .; v_gene: TRBV10-3; j_gene: TRBJ1-1
CDR3aa: CSARRGTESRYGYTF; CDR3nt: TGCAGTGCTAGGAGGGGGACAGAATCAAGATATGGCTACACCTTC; abundance: once; d_gene: TRBD1; v_gene: TRBV20-1; j_gene: TRBJ1-2
CDR3aa: CSANHRQGGEAGEQFF; CDR3nt: TGCAGTGCAAACCACCGACAGGGCGGGGAGGCGGGGGAGCAGTTCTTC; abundance: many; d_gene: .; v_gene: TRBV20-1; j_gene: TRBJ2-1
CDR3aa: CASSPRPAGTGEKLFF; CDR3nt: TGCGCCAGCTCCCCCCGGCCTGCCGGGACAGGTGAAAAACTGTTTTTT; abundance: many; d_gene: TRBD1; v_gene: TRBV5-1; j_gene: TRBJ1-4
CDR3aa: CATSDPGTTSFTDTQYF; CDR3nt: TGTGCCACCAGTGATCCCGGGACAACTAGCTTCACAGATACGCAGTATTTT; abundance: .; d_gene: .; v_gene: TRBV24-1; j_gene: TRBJ2-3
CDR3aa: CASSQGGGSYEQYF; CDR3nt: TGTGCCAGCAGCCAGGGAGGAGGGAGCTACGAGCAGTACTTC; abundance: many; d_gene: .; v_gene: TRBV5-5; j_gene: TRBJ2-7
CDR3aa: CASSQGRGQGSPLHF; CDR3nt: TGCGCCAGCAGCCAAGGCAGGGGACAGGGATCACCCCTCCACTTT; abundance: .; d_gene: TRBD1; v_gene: TRBV11-3; j_gene: TRBJ1-6
CDR3aa: CASSLDTHKGSPLHF; CDR3nt: TGCGCCAGCAGCTTGGACACTCATAAGGGATCACCCCTCCACTTT; abundance: few; d_gene: .; v_gene: TRBV5-1; j_gene: TRBJ1-6
CDR3aa: CASRAGVPHSTDTQYF; CDR3nt: TGTGCCAGCAGGGCGGGAGTTCCCCACTCCACAGATACGCAGTATTTT; abundance: .; d_gene: TRBD2; v_gene: TRBV3-1; j_gene: TRBJ2-3